The clone carrying this TCR beta chain occurred a few times. Its antigen is unidentified. Isolation of PBMCs was performed on 10 ml fresh peripheral blood. Amplification targeted TCR beta CDR3 regions from RNA transcripts. Initially, a first-round RT-PCR of the TCR CDR3 employed the HTBI primer set. TCRdb fed the multiplex PCR reads into MiXCR, producing one record per CDR3 protein. The table has about 400,000 distinct CDR3 sequences, approximately 14% seen once. Per germline, CDR1 LNHDA and CDR2 SQIVND (reference sequence). The CDR3 consists of 9 residues. Deletions cut 8 bases from V and 3 bases from J, with 1 base between. The data belong to a study of T cells in Graves' hyperthyroidism and ophthalmopathy. Points from the study as a whole: For ophthalmopathy, model prediction preceded onset by a median about 6.2 months.

The V call is TRBV19, the J call TRBJ1-2; D unresolved. The sequence was obtained from a woman between 18 and 30 years old with Graves' hyperthyroidism that later progressed to Graves' ophthalmopathy. The specimen sequenced was blood. This CDR3 is CASYYGYTF. The CDR3 region has the DNA TGTGCCAGTTACTATGGCTACACCTTC.